A selection of T cell receptor beta chains follows, all from one sample in a study of T-cell reconstitution after alpha-beta-depleted transplantation in children. TCRdb itself ran the PCR reads through MiXCR, one entry per CDR3 protein. The sample lists 250,000 to 300,000 distinct CDR3 sequences; approximately 10% were seen once. Sequencing used peripheral blood, obtained 180 days after TCRalphabeta/CD19-depleted stem cell transplant. These receptors all stem from a male patient between 2 and 15 years old who had a stem cell transplant for chronic granulomatous disease, so the T cells may come from the graft donor. Each CDR3 is given with its conserved first and last residue. Clone sizes are given selectively: once, few, many, or a class where the clone is expanded.

many	TRBV4-2	TRBJ2-5	CASSQDRDREQETQYF
many	TRBV20-1	TRBJ2-5	CSARLSPETQYF
many	TRBV4-3	TRBJ2-7	CASSPHPSLRDEQYF
many	TRBV6-2/TRBV6-3	TRBJ2-1	CASSRGGLYNEQFF
many	TRBV4-2	TRBJ2-5	CASSQARGQGETQYF
few	TRBV30	TRBJ2-4	CAWSPKPGLAGVLAKNIQYF
many	TRBV5-1	TRBJ2-7	CASSPISGSVSYEQYF
many	TRBV4-1	TRBJ1-1	CASSQFSGLNTEAFF
many	TRBV20-1	TRBJ2-5	CSARENRLVQETQYF
many	TRBV28	TRBJ1-2	CASSLSGTGTNYGYTF
many	TRBV7-9	TRBJ2-6	CASSLTPGANVLTF
many	TRBV7-6	TRBJ2-2	CASSLGDAAYTGELFF
many	TRBV6-6	TRBJ2-3	CASSYSVLNTQYF
many	TRBV7-2	TRBJ1-5	CASSFQSAGVSNQPQHF
many	TRBV7-8	TRBJ2-7	CASSTQGYEQYF
many	TRBV7-2	TRBJ1-5	CASSLAGTGGQPQHF
many	TRBV12-3/TRBV12-4	TRBJ1-2	CASRHPLLGGSNYGYTF
many	TRBV24-1	TRBJ2-5	CATSAHNQETQYF
many	TRBV29-1	TRBJ1-1	CSVVEGRHKNTEAFF
many	TRBV28	TRBJ2-6	CASSGVLQGKGRGGANVLTF
many	TRBV20-1	TRBJ1-1	CSARDQPTEAFF
many	TRBV7-8	TRBJ2-7	CASSPSPTLSYEQYF
many	TRBV20-1	TRBJ2-7	CSARASGRPYEQYF
many	TRBV28	TRBJ1-2	CASISTVNYGYTF
many	TRBV6-5	TRBJ2-7	CASSYPGPGYEQYF
many	TRBV29-1	TRBJ2-5	CSVGGEWQRGRTQYF
.	TRBV18	TRBJ2-7	CASSSGTGTSSYEQYF
.	TRBV29-1	TRBJ2-1	CSVVSSGYNEQFF
many	TRBV12-3/TRBV12-4	TRBJ1-1	CASSRNRGLMNTEAFF
many	TRBV7-2	TRBJ2-7	CASSFDRYYEQYF
few	TRBV7-2	TRBJ2-7	CASSSWAYPRDEQYF
few	TRBV19	TRBJ1-6	CASSIDRGGGNSPLHF
many	TRBV30	TRBJ2-1	CAWSPGLAVNEQFF
.	TRBV12-3/TRBV12-4	TRBJ2-5	CASSLSPETRGRETQYF
many	TRBV7-6	TRBJ2-5	CASSPPVGVSETQYF
many	TRBV18	TRBJ1-1	CASSESGNTEAFF
many	TRBV7-2	TRBJ2-6	CASSLVRNSGANVLTF
many	TRBV3-1	TRBJ2-1	CASRARGSYNEQFF
many	TRBV18	TRBJ2-2	CASLSGTNTGELFF
many	TRBV29-1	TRBJ2-4	CSVERYLGQGRTKNIQYF
many	TRBV29-1	TRBJ2-7	CSVELPGQATYEQYF
few	TRBV5-1	TRBJ2-2	CASGSRQGSGELFF
many	TRBV10-3	TRBJ2-1	CAISEGPDYNEQFF
many	TRBV7-2	TRBJ2-2	CASSAHPSGELFF